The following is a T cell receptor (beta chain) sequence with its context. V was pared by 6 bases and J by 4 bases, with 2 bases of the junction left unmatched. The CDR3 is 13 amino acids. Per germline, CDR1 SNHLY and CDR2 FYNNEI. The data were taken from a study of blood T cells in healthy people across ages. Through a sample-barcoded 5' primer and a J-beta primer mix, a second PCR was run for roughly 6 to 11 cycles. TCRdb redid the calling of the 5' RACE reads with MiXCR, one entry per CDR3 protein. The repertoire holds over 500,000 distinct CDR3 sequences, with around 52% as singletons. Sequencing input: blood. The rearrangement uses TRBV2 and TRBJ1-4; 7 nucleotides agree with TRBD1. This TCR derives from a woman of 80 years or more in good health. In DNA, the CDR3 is TGTGCCAGCAGGGGGGACAGTAATGAAAAACTGTTTTTT. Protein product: CASRGDSNEKLFF.